This entry is about one T cell receptor (beta chain). What it recognizes is unknown. The data stem from a study of PD-1 blockade in mismatch repair-deficient tumors. Regarding the study as a whole: Rapid post-treatment expansion, then contraction, generally preceding radiologic response, marked tumor-resident clones.

Here immunoSEQ multiplex PCR was the method, and the copy in TCRdb shows in-frame clones only, minus some. The table lists roughly 49,000 clones, 65% to 80% of them singletons. Germline loops: CDR1 SGHTA, CDR2 FQGNSA. Germline trimming cut 3 bases from V and 4 bases from J; bases unmatched to any gene: 2. The CDR3 has 13 residues. Every patient had mismatch repair deficiency by PCR or immunohistochemistry. The genes are TRBV7-2 and TRBJ1-1; 7 bases are shared with TRBD1. The sequence derives from an adult with mismatch repair-deficient cancer. The input for sequencing was PBMCs, taken before pembrolizumab treatment. CDR3 sequence: CASSLDRTTEAFF. The CDR3 DNA reads TGTGCCAGCAGCTTGGACAGGACCACTGAAGCTTTCTTT.